A selection of T cell receptor beta chains follows, all from one sample in a study of CD8+CD57+ T cells in acquired aplastic anemia. TCRdb used MiXCR to reprocess the reads, holding one entry per CDR3 protein. Among hundreds of thousands of distinct CDR3 sequences, approximately 60% were seen once, and the ten largest hold roughly 1.2%. The sequenced sample consisted of sorted CD4+, CD8+, or CD8+CD57+ T cells (not recorded which) from PBMCs. The receptors here all came from a human donor with aplastic anemia. Each CDR3 is given with its conserved first and last residue. A D gene is named only where the DNA matches it firmly. The size field is filled for only some rows; it gives once, few, many or a size class.

TRBJ2-1 | many | TRBV12-3/TRBV12-4 | . | CASSSTGISYNEQFF | TGTGCCAGCAGTAGCACAGGGATCTCCTACAATGAGCAGTTCTTC
TRBJ2-3 | . | TRBV7-3 | TRBD2 | CASSKTSVSTDTQYF | TGTGCCAGCAGCAAAACTAGCGTAAGCACAGATACGCAGTATTTT
TRBJ2-7 | . | TRBV7-8 | . | CASSLEGREYEQYF | TGTGCCAGCAGCTTAGAGGGCCGGGAGTACGAGCAGTACTTC
TRBJ1-1 | . | TRBV19 | TRBD1 | CASSNLQGASNTEAFF | TGTGCTAGTAGCAACCTACAGGGGGCCTCGAACACTGAAGCTTTCTTT
TRBJ1-1 | . | TRBV11-3 | . | CASRATGPEAFF | TGTGCCAGCAGAGCGACAGGCCCCGAAGCTTTCTTT
TRBJ2-7 | . | TRBV7-9 | . | CASSREENTYEQYF | TGCGCCAGCAGCCGTGAGGAAAATACCTACGAGCAGTACTTC
TRBJ2-3 | . | TRBV2 | TRBD1 | CASSRQGIGTDTQYF | TGTGCCAGCAGTCGACAGGGAATAGGCACAGATACGCAGTATTTT
TRBJ2-1 | . | TRBV29-1 | . | CSVSIPGKNEQFF | TGCAGCGTTTCAATCCCCGGGAAAAATGAGCAGTTCTTC
TRBJ1-5 | few | TRBV20-1 | . | CSASVGPANQPQHF | TGCAGTGCTAGTGTCGGACCCGCTAATCAGCCCCAGCATTTT
TRBJ1-1 | . | TRBV9 | . | CASSVDGGGTEAFF | TGTGCCAGCAGCGTAGACGGAGGGGGCACTGAAGCTTTCTTT
TRBJ2-7 | . | TRBV7-2 | TRBD1 | CASSLRQGALSYEQYF | TGTGCCAGCAGCTTACGACAGGGGGCGCTTTCCTACGAGCAGTACTTC
TRBJ2-3 | many | TRBV5-4 | . | CASSLGGGRTDTQYF | TGTGCCAGCAGCTTGGGAGGGGGACGGACAGATACGCAGTATTTT
TRBJ2-5 | . | TRBV10-3 | TRBD2 | CAISGRGGEETQYF | TGTGCCATCAGTGGGCGGGGGGGCGAAGAGACCCAGTACTTC
TRBJ2-5 | many | TRBV12-3/TRBV12-4 | TRBD2 | CASSLMGLAGAETQYF | TGTGCCAGCAGTTTGATGGGACTAGCGGGAGCTGAGACCCAGTACTTC
TRBJ2-3 | many | TRBV3-1 | . | CASSQVNSGTQYF | TGTGCCAGCAGCCAAGTAAACAGCGGGACGCAGTATTTT
TRBJ1-6 | . | TRBV9 | . | CASSSRGGESPLHF | TGTGCCAGCAGCTCCCGAGGGGGGGAATCACCCCTCCACTTT
TRBJ1-4 | . | TRBV10-1 | TRBD1 | CASSGRQGGAEKLFF | TGTGCCAGCAGTGGGCGACAGGGGGGGGCTGAAAAACTGTTTTTT
TRBJ1-1 | . | TRBV29-1 | . | CSVDGHNTEAFF | TGCAGCGTTGATGGTCATAACACTGAAGCTTTCTTT
TRBJ2-3 | . | TRBV20-1 | TRBD2 | CSARGGSGGTDTQYF | TGCAGTGCTAGAGGGGGGAGCGGGGGCACAGATACGCAGTATTTT
TRBJ1-1 | many | TRBV5-1 | . | CASSKSDQTEAFF | TGCGCCAGCAGCAAATCCGACCAGACTGAAGCTTTCTTT
TRBJ1-3 | . | TRBV7-9 | TRBD1 | CASSSTGGVGNTIYF | TGTGCCAGCAGCTCCACAGGGGGCGTTGGAAACACCATATATTTT
TRBJ2-3 | many | TRBV2 | . | CASTGPTDTQYF | TGTGCCAGTACAGGGCCCACAGATACGCAGTATTTT
TRBJ2-7 | . | TRBV19 | TRBD1 | CASSRRDRGPYEQYF | TGTGCCAGTAGTCGTAGGGACAGGGGCCCCTACGAGCAGTACTTC
TRBJ2-1 | . | TRBV5-1 | TRBD2 | CASSFTPGLAEIFYNEQFF | TGCGCCAGCAGCTTTACACCGGGACTAGCGGAAATCTTTTACAATGAGCAGTTCTTC